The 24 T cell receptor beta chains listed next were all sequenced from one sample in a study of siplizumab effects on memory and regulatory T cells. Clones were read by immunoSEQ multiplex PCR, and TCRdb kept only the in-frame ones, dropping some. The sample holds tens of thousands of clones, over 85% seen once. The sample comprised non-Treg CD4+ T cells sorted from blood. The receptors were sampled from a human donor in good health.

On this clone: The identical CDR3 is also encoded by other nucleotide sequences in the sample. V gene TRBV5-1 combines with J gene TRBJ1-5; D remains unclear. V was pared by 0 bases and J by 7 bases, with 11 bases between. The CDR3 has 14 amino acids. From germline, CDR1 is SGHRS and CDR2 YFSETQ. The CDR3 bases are TGCGCCAGCAGCTTGGGCGGACCAGGACAGCCCCAGCATTTT. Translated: CASSLGGPGQPQHF.

CDR3 residues: CASSQVGTANTGELFF. The CDR3 coding sequence is TGTGCCAGCAGCCAAGTAGGGACAGCGAACACCGGGGAGCTGTTTTTT. This rearrangement joins TRBV7-3 to TRBJ2-2; 7 bases fit TRBD1. Germline V gene sequence: CDR1 SGHTA, CDR2 FQGTGA. This CDR3 has 16 residues. The V and J ends lost 5 bases and 0 bases, in that order; junction bases with no gene match: 6.

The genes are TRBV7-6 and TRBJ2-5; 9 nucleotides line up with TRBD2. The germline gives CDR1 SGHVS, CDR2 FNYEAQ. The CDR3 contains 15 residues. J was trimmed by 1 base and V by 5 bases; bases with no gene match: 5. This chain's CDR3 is CASSGRGGAQETQYF. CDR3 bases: TGTGCCAGCAGCGGCCGCGGGGGGGCCCAAGAGACCCAGTACTTC.

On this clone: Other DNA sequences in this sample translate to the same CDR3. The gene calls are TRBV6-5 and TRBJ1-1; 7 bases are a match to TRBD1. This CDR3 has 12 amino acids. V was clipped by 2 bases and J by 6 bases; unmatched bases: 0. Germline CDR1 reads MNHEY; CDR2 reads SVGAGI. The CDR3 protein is CASSYDRAEAFF. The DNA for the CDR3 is TGTGCCAGCAGTTACGACAGGGCTGAAGCTTTCTTT.

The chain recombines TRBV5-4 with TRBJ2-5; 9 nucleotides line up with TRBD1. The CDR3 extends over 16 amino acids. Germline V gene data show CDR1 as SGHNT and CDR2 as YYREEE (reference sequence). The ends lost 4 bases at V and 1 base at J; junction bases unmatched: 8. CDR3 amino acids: CASSTGQGLSQETQYF. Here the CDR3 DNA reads TGTGCCAGCAGCACGGGACAGGGACTTTCCCAAGAGACCCAGTACTTC.

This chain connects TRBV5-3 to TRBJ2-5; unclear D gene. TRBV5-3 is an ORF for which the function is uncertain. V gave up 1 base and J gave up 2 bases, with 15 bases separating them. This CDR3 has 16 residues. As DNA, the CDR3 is TGTGCCAGAAGCTTGTGGCGCCCGCACCTACAAGAGACCCAGTACTTC. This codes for CARSLWRPHLQETQYF.

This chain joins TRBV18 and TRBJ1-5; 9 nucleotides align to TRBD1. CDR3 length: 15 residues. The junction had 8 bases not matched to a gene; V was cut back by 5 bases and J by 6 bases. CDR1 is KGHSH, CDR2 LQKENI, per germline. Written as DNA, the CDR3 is TGTGCCAGCTCAACGGGACAGGGTTCGGGTCAGCCCCAGCATTTT. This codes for CASSTGQGSGQPQHF. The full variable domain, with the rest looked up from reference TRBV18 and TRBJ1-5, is NAGVMQNPRHLVRRRGQEARLRCSPMKGHSHVYWYRQLPEEGLKFMVYLQKENIIDESGMPKERFSAEFPKEGPSILRIQQVVRGDSAAYFCASSTGQGSGQPQHFGDGTRLSIL.

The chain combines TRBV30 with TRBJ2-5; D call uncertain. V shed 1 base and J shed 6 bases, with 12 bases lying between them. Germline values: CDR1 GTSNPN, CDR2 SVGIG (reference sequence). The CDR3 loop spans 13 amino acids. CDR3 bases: TGTGCCTGGAGTGAGTCAGGTTTGCAGACCCAGTACTTC. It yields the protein CAWSESGLQTQYF.

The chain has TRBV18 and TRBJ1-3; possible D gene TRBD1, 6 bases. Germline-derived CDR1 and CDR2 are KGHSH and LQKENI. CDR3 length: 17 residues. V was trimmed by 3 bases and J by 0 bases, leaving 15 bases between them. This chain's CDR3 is CASSPIPQGDSGNTIYF. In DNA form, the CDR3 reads TGTGCCAGCTCACCCATCCCACAGGGAGACTCTGGAAACACCATATATTTT.

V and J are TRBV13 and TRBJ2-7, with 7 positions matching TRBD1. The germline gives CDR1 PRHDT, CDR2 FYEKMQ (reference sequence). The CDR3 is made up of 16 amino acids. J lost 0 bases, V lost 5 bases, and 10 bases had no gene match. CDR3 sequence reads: CASSQKGQVSSYEQYF. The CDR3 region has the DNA TGTGCCAGCAGCCAAAAAGGACAGGTCAGCTCCTACGAGCAGTACTTC. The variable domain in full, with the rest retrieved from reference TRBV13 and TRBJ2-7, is AAGVIQSPRHLIKEKRETATLKCYPIPRHDTVYWYQQGPGQDPQFLISFYEKMQSDKGSIPDRFSAQQFSDYHSELNMSSLELGDSALYFCASSQKGQVSSYEQYFGPGTRLTVT.

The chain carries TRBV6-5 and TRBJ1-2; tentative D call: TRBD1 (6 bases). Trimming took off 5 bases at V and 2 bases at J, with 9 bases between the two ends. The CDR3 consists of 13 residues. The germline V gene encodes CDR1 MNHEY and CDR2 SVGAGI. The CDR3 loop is CASSNRVNYGYTF. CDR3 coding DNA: TGTGCCAGCAGTAACAGGGTCAACTATGGCTACACCTTC.

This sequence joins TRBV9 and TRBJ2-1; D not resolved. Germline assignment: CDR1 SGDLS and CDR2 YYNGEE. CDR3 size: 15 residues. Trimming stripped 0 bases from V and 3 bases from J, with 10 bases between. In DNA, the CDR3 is TGTGCCAGCAGCGTAGATTGGGGAATCTACAATGAGCAGTTCTTC. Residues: CASSVDWGIYNEQFF.

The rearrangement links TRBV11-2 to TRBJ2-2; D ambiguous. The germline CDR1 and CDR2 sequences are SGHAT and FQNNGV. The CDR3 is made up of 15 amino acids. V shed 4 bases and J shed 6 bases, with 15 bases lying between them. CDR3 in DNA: TGTGCCAGCAGCTCACAAAGAAAAGGAGCCGGGGAGCTGTTTTTT. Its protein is CASSSQRKGAGELFF.

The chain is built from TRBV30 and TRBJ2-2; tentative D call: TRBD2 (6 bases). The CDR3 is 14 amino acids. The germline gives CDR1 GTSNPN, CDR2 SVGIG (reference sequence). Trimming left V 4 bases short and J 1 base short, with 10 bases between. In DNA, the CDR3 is TGTGCCTGGACTAGCGAATTGAACACCGGGGAGCTGTTTTTT. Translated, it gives CAWTSELNTGELFF.

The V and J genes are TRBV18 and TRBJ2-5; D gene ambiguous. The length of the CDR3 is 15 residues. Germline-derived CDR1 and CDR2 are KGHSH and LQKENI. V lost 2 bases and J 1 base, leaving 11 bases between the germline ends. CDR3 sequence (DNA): TGTGCCAGCTCACCATTTAATAGGCCCCAAGAGACCCAGTACTTC. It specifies CASSPFNRPQETQYF. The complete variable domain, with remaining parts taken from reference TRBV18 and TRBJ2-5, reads NAGVMQNPRHLVRRRGQEARLRCSPMKGHSHVYWYRQLPEEGLKFMVYLQKENIIDESGMPKERFSAEFPKEGPSILRIQQVVRGDSAAYFCASSPFNRPQETQYFGPGTRLLVL.

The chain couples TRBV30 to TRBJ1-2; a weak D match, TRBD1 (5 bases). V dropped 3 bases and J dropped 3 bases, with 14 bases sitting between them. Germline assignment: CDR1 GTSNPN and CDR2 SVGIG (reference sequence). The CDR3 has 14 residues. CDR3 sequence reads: CAWSRDSWDYGYTF. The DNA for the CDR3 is TGTGCCTGGAGCAGGGACTCGTGGGACTATGGCTACACCTTC.

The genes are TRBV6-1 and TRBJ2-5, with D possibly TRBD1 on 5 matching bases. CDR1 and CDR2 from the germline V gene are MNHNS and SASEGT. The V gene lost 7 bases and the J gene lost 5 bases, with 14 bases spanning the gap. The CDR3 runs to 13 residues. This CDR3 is CASIVPGRETQYF. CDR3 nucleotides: TGTGCCAGCATTGTGCCAGGGCGGGAGACCCAGTACTTC.

CDR3 DNA: TGCGCCAGCAGCCAGAGGGGCGGGAGGGGGGAGACCCAGTACTTC. Protein sequence: CASSQRGGRGETQYF. V is TRBV4-1 and J is TRBJ2-5; 9 positions agree with TRBD2. The CDR3 has 15 residues. Per the germline V gene, CDR1 is MGHRA and CDR2 is YSYEKL. The V segment lost 3 bases and the J segment 5 bases; nucleotides outside the gene matches: 7.

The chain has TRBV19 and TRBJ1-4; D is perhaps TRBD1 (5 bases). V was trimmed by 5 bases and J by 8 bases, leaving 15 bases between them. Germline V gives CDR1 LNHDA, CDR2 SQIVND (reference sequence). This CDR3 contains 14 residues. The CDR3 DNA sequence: TGTGCCAGTAGTGTATCCGGGGCCTTGGAAAAACTGTTTTTT. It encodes CASSVSGALEKLFF. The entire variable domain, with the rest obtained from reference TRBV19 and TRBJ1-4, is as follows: DGGITQSPKYLFRKEGQNVTLSCEQNLNHDAMYWYRQDPGQGLRLIYYSQIVNDFQKGDIAEGYSVSREKKESFPLTVTSAQKNPTAFYLCASSVSGALEKLFFGSGTQLSVL.

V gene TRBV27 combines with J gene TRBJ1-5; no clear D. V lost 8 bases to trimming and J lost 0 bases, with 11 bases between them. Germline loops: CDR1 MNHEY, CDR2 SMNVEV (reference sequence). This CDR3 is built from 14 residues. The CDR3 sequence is CASSGINSNQPQHF. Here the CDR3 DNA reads TGTGCCAGCTCCGGGATCAATAGCAATCAGCCCCAGCATTTT.

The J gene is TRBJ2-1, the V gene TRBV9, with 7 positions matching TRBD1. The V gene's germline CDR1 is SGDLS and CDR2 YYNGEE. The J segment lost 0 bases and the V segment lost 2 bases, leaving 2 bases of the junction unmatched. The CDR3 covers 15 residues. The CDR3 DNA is TGTGCCAGCAGCGTGGGGGACAGCTCCTACAATGAGCAGTTCTTC. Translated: CASSVGDSSYNEQFF.

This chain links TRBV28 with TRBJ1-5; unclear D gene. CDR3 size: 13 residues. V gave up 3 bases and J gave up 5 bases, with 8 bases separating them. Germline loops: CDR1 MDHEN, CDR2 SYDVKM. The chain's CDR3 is CASSLLGYQPQHF. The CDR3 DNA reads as TGTGCCAGCAGTTTGTTGGGATATCAGCCCCAGCATTTT.

The CDR3 DNA is TGTGCCAGCTCACCCCTCGAGGCTTATAATTCACCCCTCCACTTT. This encodes CASSPLEAYNSPLHF. This sequence joins TRBV18 and TRBJ1-6; D ambiguous. Germline CDR1 KGHSH, CDR2 LQKENI. The CDR3 is made up of 15 amino acids. The germline V and J ends were trimmed by 3 bases and 4 bases, with 10 bases remaining between them.

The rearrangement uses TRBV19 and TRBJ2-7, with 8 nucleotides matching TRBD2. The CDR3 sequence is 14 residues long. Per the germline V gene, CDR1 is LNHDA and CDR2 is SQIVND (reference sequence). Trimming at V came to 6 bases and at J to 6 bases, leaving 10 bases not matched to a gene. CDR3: CASRTQVRGGEQYF. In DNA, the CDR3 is TGTGCCAGTAGAACACAGGTCCGGGGGGGCGAGCAGTACTTC.